This TCR beta chain was profiled in a study of Ad26.COV2.S vaccination and SARS-CoV-2 variants. Study observations and caveats: The TCR-based breadth and depth measures might underestimate overall T cell responses.

Concerning this clone itself: The antigen remains unidentified.

Generated by immunoSEQ multiplex PCR, the TCRdb table keeps only in-frame clones and is missing some. The sample lists around 250,000 clones; roughly nine tenths were seen once. Treatment denoted: roughly 19 received Ad26.COV2.S at low or high dose, single or two shots; five or six received placebo; per-sample allocation not given. After the first vaccine or placebo injection, samples were drawn on day 63. Sequencing used peripheral blood, obtained in a trial of Ad26.COV2.S vaccine versus placebo. This TCR came from a person aged 18-65 years who received the Ad26.COV2.S COVID-19 vaccine or a placebo.

The CDR3 loop is CASSERSGPETQYF. CDR3 bases: TGTGCCAGCAGTGAGCGGTCAGGGCCTGAGACCCAGTACTTC. This chain links TRBV6-1 with TRBJ2-5; possibly TRBD1 for D (5 bases). Per the germline V gene, CDR1 is MNHNS and CDR2 is SASEGT. V lost 3 bases and J 5 bases, leaving 13 bases between the germline ends. CDR3 length: 14 residues.